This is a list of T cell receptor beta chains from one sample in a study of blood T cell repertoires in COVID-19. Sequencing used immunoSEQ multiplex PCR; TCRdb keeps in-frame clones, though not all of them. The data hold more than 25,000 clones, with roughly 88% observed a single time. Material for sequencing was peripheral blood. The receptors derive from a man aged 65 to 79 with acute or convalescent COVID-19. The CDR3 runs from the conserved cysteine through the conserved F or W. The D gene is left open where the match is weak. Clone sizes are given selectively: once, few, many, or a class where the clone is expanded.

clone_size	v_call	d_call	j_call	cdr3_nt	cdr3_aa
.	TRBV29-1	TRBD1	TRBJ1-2	TGCAGCGTAACAGGGGGCGATCCGTCATCCTATGGCTACACCTTC	CSVTGGDPSSYGYTF
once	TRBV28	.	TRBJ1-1	TGTGCCAGCAATTACGAGGGCGGGAACACTGAAGCTTTCTTT	CASNYEGGNTEAFF
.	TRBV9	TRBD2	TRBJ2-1	TGTGCCAGCAGCGTAGGGGCCAGCGGGAGGGACTTTTACAATGAGCAGTTCTTC	CASSVGASGRDFYNEQFF
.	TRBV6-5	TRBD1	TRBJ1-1	TGTGCCAGCAGCATGGACAGGGGGAACACTGAAGCTTTCTTT	CASSMDRGNTEAFF
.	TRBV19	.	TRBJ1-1	TGTGCCAGTAGTTCGTACAGGGAAAGTACTGAAGCTTTCTTT	CASSSYRESTEAFF
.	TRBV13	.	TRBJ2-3	TGTGCCAGCAGCAAGCTTCCAGATACGCAGTATTTT	CASSKLPDTQYF
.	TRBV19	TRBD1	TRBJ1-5	TGTGCCAGTAGTATACGGCGGGACAGGGGAGACCAGCCCCAGCATTTT	CASSIRRDRGDQPQHF
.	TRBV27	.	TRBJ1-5	TGTGCCAGCAGTTCATTAACAGGGCTGGTACAGCCCCAGCATTTT	CASSSLTGLVQPQHF
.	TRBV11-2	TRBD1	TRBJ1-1	TGTGCCAGCAGCTCGACCCCGGACAGGGGAATGAACACTGAAGCTTTCTTT	CASSSTPDRGMNTEAFF
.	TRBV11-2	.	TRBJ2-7	TGTGCCAGCAGCTATACCGGACTGGAGTCCTACGAGCAGTACTTC	CASSYTGLESYEQYF
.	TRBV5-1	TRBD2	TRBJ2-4	TGCGCCAGCAGCACTTTAGCGGGAGCGGGGGGCAAAAACATTCAGTACTTC	CASSTLAGAGGKNIQYF
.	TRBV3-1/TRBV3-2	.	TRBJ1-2	TGTGCCAGCCAACGACCCGGAGCTTATGGCTACACCTTC	CASQRPGAYGYTF
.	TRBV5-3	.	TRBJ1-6	TGTGCCAGAAGATGCGTCAAGAATTCACCCCTCCACTTT	CARRCVKNSPLHF
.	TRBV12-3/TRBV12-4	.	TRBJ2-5	TGTGCCAGCAGGGAGGGAGGCTACGAGACCCAGTACTTC	CASREGGYETQYF
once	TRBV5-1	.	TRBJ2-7	TGCGCCAGCAGCTGGGGGGGGCTGACCTCCTACGAGCAGTACTTC	CASSWGGLTSYEQYF
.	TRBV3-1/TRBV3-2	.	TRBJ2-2	TGTGCCAGCAGCTCTCGGGGCGGGGAGCTGTTTTTT	CASSSRGGELFF
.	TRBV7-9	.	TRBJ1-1	TGTGCCAGCAGGAGAAACGGGAATACTGAAGCTTTCTTT	CASRRNGNTEAFF
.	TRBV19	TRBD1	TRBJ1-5	TGTGCCAGTAGTCAAACAGGGGGCAGGGGCAATCAGCCCCAGCATTTT	CASSQTGGRGNQPQHF
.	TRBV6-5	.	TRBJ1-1	TGTGCCAGCAGTTCCGCGGTCCGGGGTCACACTGAAGCTTTCTTT	CASSSAVRGHTEAFF
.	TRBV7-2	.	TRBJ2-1	TGTGCCAGCAGCCCTGGGACTCAAAATGAGCAGTTCTTC	CASSPGTQNEQFF
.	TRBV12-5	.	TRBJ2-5	TGTGCTAGTGGTTTGGTACAGGGCAGACAGAAGACCCAGTACTTC	CASGLVQGRQKTQYF
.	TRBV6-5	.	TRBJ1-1	TGTGCCAGCAGTTACTCACCAGACACTGAAGCTTTCTTT	CASSYSPDTEAFF
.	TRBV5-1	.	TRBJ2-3	TGCGCCAGCAGCTTGGCCCCACTCGAAATAACGTCGGATACGCAGTATTTT	CASSLAPLEITSDTQYF
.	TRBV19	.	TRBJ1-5	TGTGCCAGTAGGGCGGGTGGGGGGAGCAATCAGCCCCAGCATTTT	CASRAGGGSNQPQHF
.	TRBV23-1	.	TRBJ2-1	TGCGCCAGCAGTCGCGAATGCGGGTTCGGGGACAATGAGCAGTTCTTC	CASSRECGFGDNEQFF
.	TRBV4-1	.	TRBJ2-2	TGCGCCAGCAGCCAAGGGACCCAGGGCGGCACCGGGGAGCTGTTTTTT	CASSQGTQGGTGELFF
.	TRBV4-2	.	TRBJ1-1	TGTGCCAGCAGCCAAGAACCACAGGAGAACACTGAAGCTTTCTTT	CASSQEPQENTEAFF
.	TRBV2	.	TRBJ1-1	TGTGCCAGCAGGAGGGACATTGAAGCTTTCTTT	CASRRDIEAFF
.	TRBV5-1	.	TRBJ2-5	TGCGCCAGCAGCTCCGGGACAACCCAAGAGACCCAGTACTTC	CASSSGTTQETQYF
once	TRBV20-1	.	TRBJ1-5	TGCAGTGCTAGTGGGGCCAGCAATCAGCCCCAGCATTTT	CSASGASNQPQHF
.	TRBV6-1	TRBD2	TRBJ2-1	TGTGCCAGCAGTGAAGTAGGCACTAGCGGGTTACAGTTCTTC	CASSEVGTSGLQFF
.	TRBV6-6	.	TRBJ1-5	TGTGCCAGCAGTTACTCGCGGGGGATGGGTCAGCCCCAGCATTTT	CASSYSRGMGQPQHF
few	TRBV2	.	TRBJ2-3	TGTGCCAGCAGTGAGAGGCCCACAGATACGCAGTATTTT	CASSERPTDTQYF
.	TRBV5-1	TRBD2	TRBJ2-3	TGCGCCAGCAGCTTGGGACTAGCGGAAAGCACAGATACGCAGTATTTT	CASSLGLAESTDTQYF
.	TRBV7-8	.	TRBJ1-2	TGTGCCAGCAGCCCCAGTTATAACTATGGCTACACCTTC	CASSPSYNYGYTF
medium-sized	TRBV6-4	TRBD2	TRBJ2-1	TGTGCCAGCAGTGACTTAGCGGGAGGGAATGAGCAGTTCTTC	CASSDLAGGNEQFF
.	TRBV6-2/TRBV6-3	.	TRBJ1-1	TGTGCCAGCAGCCCTACAGGGAGGGTCAGGAACACTGAAGCTTTCTTT	CASSPTGRVRNTEAFF
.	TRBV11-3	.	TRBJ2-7	TGTGCCAGCAGCTTAGGATTACGGCAGGGGTTCCACGAGCAGTACTTC	CASSLGLRQGFHEQYF
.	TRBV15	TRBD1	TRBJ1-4	TGTGCCACCAGCAGAGTGCGGACAGGGATTGAAAAACTGTTTTTT	CATSRVRTGIEKLFF
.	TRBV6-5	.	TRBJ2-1	TGTGCCAGCACCCCCGGGAATGAGCAGTTCTTC	CASTPGNEQFF
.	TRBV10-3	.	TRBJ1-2	TGTGCCATCAGTGAGTCCGGTTCCGAACGCTATGGCTACACCTTC	CAISESGSERYGYTF